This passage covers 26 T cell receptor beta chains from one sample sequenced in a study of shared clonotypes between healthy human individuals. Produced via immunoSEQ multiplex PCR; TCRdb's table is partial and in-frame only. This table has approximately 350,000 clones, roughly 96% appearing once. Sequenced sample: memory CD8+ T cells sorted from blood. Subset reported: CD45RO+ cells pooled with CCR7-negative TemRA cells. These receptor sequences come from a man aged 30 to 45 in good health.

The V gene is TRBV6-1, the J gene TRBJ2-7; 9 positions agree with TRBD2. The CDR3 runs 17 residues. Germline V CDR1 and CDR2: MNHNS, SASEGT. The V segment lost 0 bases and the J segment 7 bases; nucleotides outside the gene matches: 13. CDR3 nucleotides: TGTGCCAGCAGTGAAGCGGGGCGGGAGGGCCTCTTCGGTGAGCAGTACTTC. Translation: CASSEAGREGLFGEQYF.

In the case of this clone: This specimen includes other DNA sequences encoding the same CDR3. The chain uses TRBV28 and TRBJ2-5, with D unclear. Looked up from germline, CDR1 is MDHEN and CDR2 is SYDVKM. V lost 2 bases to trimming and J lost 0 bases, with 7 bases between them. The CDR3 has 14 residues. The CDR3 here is CASSLGPYQETQYF. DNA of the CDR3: TGTGCCAGCAGTTTAGGACCGTACCAAGAGACCCAGTACTTC.

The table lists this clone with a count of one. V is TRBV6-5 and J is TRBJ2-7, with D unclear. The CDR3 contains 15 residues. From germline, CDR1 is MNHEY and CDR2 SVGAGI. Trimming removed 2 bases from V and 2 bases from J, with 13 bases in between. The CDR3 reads CASSYEAGFTYEQYF. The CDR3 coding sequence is TGTGCCAGCAGTTACGAGGCAGGCTTCACCTACGAGCAGTACTTC.

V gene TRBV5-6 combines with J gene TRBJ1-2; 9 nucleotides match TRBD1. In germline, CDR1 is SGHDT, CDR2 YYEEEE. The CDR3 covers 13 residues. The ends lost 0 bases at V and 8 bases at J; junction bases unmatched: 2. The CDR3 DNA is TGTGCCAGCAGCTTGGGGACAGGGGAAGGCTACACCTTC. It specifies CASSLGTGEGYTF.

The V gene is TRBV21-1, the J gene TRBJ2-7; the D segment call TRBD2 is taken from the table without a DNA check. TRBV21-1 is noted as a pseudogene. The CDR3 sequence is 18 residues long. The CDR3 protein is CANTPASGRLWSSYEQYF. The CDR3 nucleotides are TGTGCCAACACTCCCGCTAGCGGGAGGTTATGGAGCTCCTACGAGCAGTACTTC.

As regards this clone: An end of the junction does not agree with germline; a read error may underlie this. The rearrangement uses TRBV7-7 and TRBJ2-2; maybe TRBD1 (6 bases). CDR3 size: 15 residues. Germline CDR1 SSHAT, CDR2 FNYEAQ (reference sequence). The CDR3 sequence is CASSLQGTNTGELFF. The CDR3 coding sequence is TGTGCTAGCAGCTTGCAGGGGACCAACACCGGGGAGCTGTTTTTT. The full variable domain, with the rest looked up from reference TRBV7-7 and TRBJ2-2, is GAGVSQSPRYKVTKRGQDVTLRCDPISSHATLYWYQQALGQGPEFLTYFNYEAQPDKSGLPSDRFSAERPEGSISTLTIQRTEQRDSAMYRCASSLQGTNTGELFFGEGSRLTVL.

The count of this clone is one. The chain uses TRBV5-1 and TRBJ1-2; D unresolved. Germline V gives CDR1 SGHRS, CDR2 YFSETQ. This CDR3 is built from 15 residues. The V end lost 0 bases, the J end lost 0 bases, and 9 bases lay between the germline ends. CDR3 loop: CASSLAGDSNYGYTF. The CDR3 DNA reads TGCGCCAGCAGCTTGGCGGGAGATTCTAACTATGGCTACACCTTC. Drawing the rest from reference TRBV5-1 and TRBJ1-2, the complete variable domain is KAGVTQTPRYLIKTRGQQVTLSCSPISGHRSVSWYQQTPGQGLQFLFEYFSETQRNKGNFPGRFSGRQFSNSRSEMNVSTLELGDSALYLCASSLAGDSNYGYTFGSGTRLTVV.

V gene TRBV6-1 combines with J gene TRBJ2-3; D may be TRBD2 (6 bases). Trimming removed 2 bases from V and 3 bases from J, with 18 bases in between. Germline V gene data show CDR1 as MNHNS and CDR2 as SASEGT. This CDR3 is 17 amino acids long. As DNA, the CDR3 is TGTGCCAGCAGTGAAACCGGGACTCAGATCGGTACAGATACGCAGTATTTT. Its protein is CASSETGTQIGTDTQYF.

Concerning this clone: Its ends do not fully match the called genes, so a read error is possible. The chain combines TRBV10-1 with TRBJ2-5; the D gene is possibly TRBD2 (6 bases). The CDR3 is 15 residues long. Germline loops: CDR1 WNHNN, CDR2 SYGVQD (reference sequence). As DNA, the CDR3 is TGCGCCAGCAGTGAGGACGTTCGAGGAGGGACCGGTTGGAACTTC. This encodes CASSEDVRGGTGWNF.

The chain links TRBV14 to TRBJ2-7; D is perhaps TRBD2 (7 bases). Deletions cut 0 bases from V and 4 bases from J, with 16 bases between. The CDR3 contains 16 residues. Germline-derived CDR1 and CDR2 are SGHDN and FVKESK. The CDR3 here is CASSQDEPGRGYEQYF. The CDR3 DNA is TGTGCCAGCAGCCAAGATGAGCCAGGGAGGGGGTACGAGCAGTACTTC.

The CDR3 loop reads CASSPIQGGANVLTF. The CDR3 coding sequence is TGTGCCAGCAGTCCCATTCAGGGGGGGGCCAACGTCCTGACTTTC. This chain links TRBV14 with TRBJ2-6, with D perhaps TRBD1 (6 bases). This CDR3 is built from 15 residues. Germline CDR1 SGHDN, CDR2 FVKESK. V was pared by 6 bases and J by 4 bases, with 13 bases between. Looking up the rest from reference TRBV14 and TRBJ2-6 gives the full variable domain: EAGVTQFPSHSVIEKGQTVTLRCDPISGHDNLYWYRRVMGKEIKFLLHFVKESKQDESGMPNNRFLAERTGGTYSTLKVQPAELEDSGVYFCASSPIQGGANVLTFGAGSRLTVL.

The CDR3 spells CASSLFLTGELFF. The CDR3 nucleotides read TGTGCCAGCAGCCTGTTTCTGACCGGGGAGCTGTTTTTT. The chain has TRBV5-6 and TRBJ2-2; D is ambiguous. CDR1 SGHDT and CDR2 YYEEEE come from the germline V gene. Trimming pared 4 bases from V and 5 bases from J, leaving 9 bases between. CDR3 length: 13 residues.

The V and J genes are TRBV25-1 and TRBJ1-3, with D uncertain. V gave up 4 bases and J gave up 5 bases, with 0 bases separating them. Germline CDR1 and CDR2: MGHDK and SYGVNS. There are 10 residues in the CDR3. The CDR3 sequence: CASSGNTIYF. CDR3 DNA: TGTGCCAGCAGTGGAAACACCATATATTTT.

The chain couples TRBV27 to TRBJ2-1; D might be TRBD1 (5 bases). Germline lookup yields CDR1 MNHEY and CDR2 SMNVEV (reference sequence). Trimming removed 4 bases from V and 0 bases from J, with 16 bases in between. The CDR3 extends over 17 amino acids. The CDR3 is CASSSQPPDSSYNEQFF. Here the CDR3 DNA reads TGTGCCAGCAGTTCTCAACCCCCCGACAGCTCCTACAATGAGCAGTTCTTC.

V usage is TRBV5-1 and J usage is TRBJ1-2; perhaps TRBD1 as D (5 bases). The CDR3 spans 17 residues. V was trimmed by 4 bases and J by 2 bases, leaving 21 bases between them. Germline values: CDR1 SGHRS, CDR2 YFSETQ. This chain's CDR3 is CASSPTGGTTENYGYTF. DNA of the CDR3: TGCGCCAGCAGCCCTACAGGCGGCACCACAGAGAACTATGGCTACACCTTC.

This CDR3 reads CTSSQERLVYNEQFF. The CDR3 DNA reads as TGCACCAGCAGCCAAGAACGGCTTGTCTACAATGAGCAGTTCTTC. The rearrangement links TRBV1 to TRBJ2-1. TRBV1 is a documented pseudogene. This CDR3 has 15 amino acids.

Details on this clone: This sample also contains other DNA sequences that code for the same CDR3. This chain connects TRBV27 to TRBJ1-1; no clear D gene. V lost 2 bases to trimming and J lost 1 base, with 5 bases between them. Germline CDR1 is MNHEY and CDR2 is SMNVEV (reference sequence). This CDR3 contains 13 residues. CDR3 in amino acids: CASSLKGNTEAFF. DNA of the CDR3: TGTGCCAGCAGTTTAAAAGGGAACACTGAAGCTTTCTTT.

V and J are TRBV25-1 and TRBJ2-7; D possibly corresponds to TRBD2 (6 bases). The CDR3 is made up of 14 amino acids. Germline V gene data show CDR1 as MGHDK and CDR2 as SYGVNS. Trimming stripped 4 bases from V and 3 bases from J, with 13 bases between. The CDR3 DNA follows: TGTGCCAGCAGTGTTCAGGGAGGTGGCTACGAGCAGTACTTC. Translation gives CASSVQGGGYEQYF.

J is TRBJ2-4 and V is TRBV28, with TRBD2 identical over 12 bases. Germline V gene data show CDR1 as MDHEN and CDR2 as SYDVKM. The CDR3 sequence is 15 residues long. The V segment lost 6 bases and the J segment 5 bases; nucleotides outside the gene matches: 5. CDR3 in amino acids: CASSRLAGVQNIQYF. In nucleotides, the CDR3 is TGTGCCAGCAGCAGACTAGCGGGAGTCCAAAACATTCAGTACTTC. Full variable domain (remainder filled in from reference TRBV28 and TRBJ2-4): DVKVTQSSRYLVKRTGEKVFLECVQDMDHENMFWYRQDPGLGLRLIYFSYDVKMKEKGDIPEGYSVSREKKERFSLILESASTNQTSMYLCASSRLAGVQNIQYFGAGTRLSVL.

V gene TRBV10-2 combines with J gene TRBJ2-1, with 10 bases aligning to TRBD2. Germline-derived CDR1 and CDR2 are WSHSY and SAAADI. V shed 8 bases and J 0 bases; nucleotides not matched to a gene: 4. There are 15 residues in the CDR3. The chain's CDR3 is CASGLAEFSYNEQFF. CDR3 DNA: TGCGCCAGCGGACTAGCGGAGTTCTCCTACAATGAGCAGTTCTTC.

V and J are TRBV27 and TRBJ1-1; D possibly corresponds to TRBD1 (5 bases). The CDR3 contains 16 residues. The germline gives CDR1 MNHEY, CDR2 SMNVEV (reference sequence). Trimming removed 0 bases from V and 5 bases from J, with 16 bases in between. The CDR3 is CASSLSGGVRDTEAFF. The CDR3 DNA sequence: TGTGCCAGCAGTTTATCCGGGGGAGTGAGGGATACTGAAGCTTTCTTT.

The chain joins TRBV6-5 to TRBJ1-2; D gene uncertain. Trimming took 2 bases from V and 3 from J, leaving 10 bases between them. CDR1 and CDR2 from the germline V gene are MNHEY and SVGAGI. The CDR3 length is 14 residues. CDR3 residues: CASSYRAGYYGYTF. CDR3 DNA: TGTGCCAGCAGTTACCGGGCGGGCTACTATGGCTACACCTTC.

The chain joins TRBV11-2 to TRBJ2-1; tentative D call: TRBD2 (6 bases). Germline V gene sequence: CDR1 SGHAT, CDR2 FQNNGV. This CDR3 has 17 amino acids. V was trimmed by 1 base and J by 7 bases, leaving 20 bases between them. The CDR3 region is CASSLGRSGARGNEQFF. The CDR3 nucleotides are TGTGCCAGCAGCTTAGGTCGATCCGGGGCCCGGGGGAATGAGCAGTTCTTC.

DNA for the CDR3: TGCGCCAGCAGAAGGGAGGATACGCAGTATTTT. This gives the protein CASRREDTQYF. The chain couples TRBV10-2 to TRBJ2-3; weak D call: TRBD2 (5 bases). In germline, CDR1 is WSHSY, CDR2 SAAADI. V dropped 6 bases and J dropped 6 bases, with 7 bases sitting between them. The CDR3 is made up of 11 amino acids.

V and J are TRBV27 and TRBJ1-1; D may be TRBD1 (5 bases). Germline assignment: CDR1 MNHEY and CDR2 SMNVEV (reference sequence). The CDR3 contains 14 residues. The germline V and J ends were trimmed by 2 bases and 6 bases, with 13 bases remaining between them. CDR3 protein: CASSLKGGVAEAFF. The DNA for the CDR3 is TGTGCCAGCAGTTTAAAGGGAGGGGTAGCTGAAGCTTTCTTT.

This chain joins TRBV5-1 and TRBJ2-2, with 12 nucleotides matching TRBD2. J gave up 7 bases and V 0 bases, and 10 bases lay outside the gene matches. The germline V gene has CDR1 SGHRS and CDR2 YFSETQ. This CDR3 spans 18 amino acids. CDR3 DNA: TGCGCCAGCAGCTTGGAAAGACCTAGCGGGAGGGCCAACGGGGAGCTGTTTTTT. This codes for CASSLERPSGRANGELFF.